This is a list of T cell receptor beta chains from one sample in a study of kidney transplant recipient with SARS-CoV-2 infection. One entry per CDR3 protein results from TCRdb running MiXCR on the reads. The sample shows 200,000 to 300,000 distinct CDR3 sequences, under 30% of them seen only once. Here the sequenced sample was a blood sample, taken at baseline and on day 111 from a kidney transplant recipient. The source is a male patient in his thirties who had COVID-19 and was a kidney transplant recipient. Some T cells may have come from the graft donor. The CDR3 runs from the conserved cysteine through the conserved F or W. The order of the fields is CDR3 DNA, CDR3 protein, J gene, D gene, clone size, V gene. A D gene is named only where the DNA matches it firmly. Size is stated for part of the rows, as once, few or many counts, or as a class when the clone is expanded.

TGCGCCAGCAGCTTGGGTGGGACTTTTGGCACAGATACGCAGTATTTT CASSLGGTFGTDTQYF TRBJ2-3 . many TRBV5-1
TGTGCCAGCAGTTTTAGAGAGGACAGGATAGATACTAACTATGGCTACACCTTC CASSFREDRIDTNYGYTF TRBJ1-2 TRBD1 many TRBV12-3/TRBV12-4
TGTGCCAGCACCCTCGACAGCTATGGCTACACCTTC CASTLDSYGYTF TRBJ1-2 . many TRBV5-6
TGCGCCAACAGCTCCGGGACAGTCACTGAAGCTTTCTTT CANSSGTVTEAFF TRBJ1-1 TRBD1 . TRBV5-1
TGCGCCAGCAGCATTGGGTTGTATCAGCCCCAGCATTTT CASSIGLYQPQHF TRBJ1-5 . many TRBV5-1
TGTGCCAGCAGCGGGGAGCTTCCCATTTCTTTCTCTGAGACCCAGTACTTC CASSGELPISFSETQYF TRBJ2-5 . many TRBV3-1
TGTGCCAGCAGCCCGGACGGAGCTAACTATGGCTACACCTTC CASSPDGANYGYTF TRBJ1-2 . many TRBV3-1
TGTGCCAGAAGCCCCTCGGGGGGCGAAGGCTACACCTTC CARSPSGGEGYTF TRBJ1-2 . . TRBV7-3
TGTGCCAGCAGCGGGGGTGGTCCCATTTCTTTCTCTGAGACCCAGTACTTC CASSGGGPISFSETQYF TRBJ2-5 . many TRBV3-1
TGTGCTAGCAGCTTGGGAGTTGAGAATGAGCAGTTCTTC CASSLGVENEQFF TRBJ2-1 . few TRBV7-6
TGCAGTGCTTTCCAACGGCTGTTTCGAAAGACCTATGGCTACACCTTC CSAFQRLFRKTYGYTF TRBJ1-2 . few TRBV20-1
TGCAGTGCTTGGGGACTAGCGGGAAAGGAGACCCAGTACTTC CSAWGLAGKETQYF TRBJ2-5 TRBD2 many TRBV20-1
TGCAGCGTTGAAGTCACACGGGGGGGCACCATATATTTT CSVEVTRGGTIYF TRBJ1-3 . many TRBV29-1
TGCAGTGCTAGAGATTGGCTAGCGGGGGTCAATGAGCAGTTCTTC CSARDWLAGVNEQFF TRBJ2-1 TRBD2 many TRBV20-1
TGTGCCAGCAGCTTTGGGACTAGCGGGAGGCAGTACTTC CASSFGTSGRQYF TRBJ2-7 TRBD2 many TRBV7-9
TGTGCCAGCGGTACGACTATGGAATGTAGAAAGACCTATGGCTACACCTTC CASGTTMECRKTYGYTF TRBJ1-2 . . TRBV6-1
TGTGCCACCAGTCAGGTGATTAGTACCAGAAAGACCTATGGCTACACCTTC CATSQVISTRKTYGYTF TRBJ1-2 . many TRBV24-1
TGTGCCAGCAGTAAACAGGGAAGGGAGGAGCTGTTTTTT CASSKQGREELFF TRBJ2-2 . many TRBV27
TGTGCCAGCAGTGATGAACAATCCTTGACACAAAGTCGGGCCAACGTCCTGACTTTC CASSDEQSLTQSRANVLTF TRBJ2-6 . many TRBV28
TGTGCCAGCAGTTTTATCGATGGCTACACCTTC CASSFIDGYTF TRBJ1-2 . . TRBV28
TGCAGTGCCGTACTAGCGGGAGGAGATACGCAGTATTTT CSAVLAGGDTQYF TRBJ2-3 TRBD2 many TRBV20-1
TGCGCCAGCAGCTTGGTGCCCGTGAACACCGGGGAGCTGTTTTTT CASSLVPVNTGELFF TRBJ2-2 . . TRBV5-1
TGTGCCAGCAGTTACTTGCCGGGTAGAGGCAATGAGCAGTTCTTC CASSYLPGRGNEQFF TRBJ2-1 . many TRBV6-2/TRBV6-3
TGTGCCCCATCGGGGCCATATAGCAATCAGCCCCAGCATTTT CAPSGPYSNQPQHF TRBJ1-5 . many TRBV15
TGTGCCAGCAGTGATTGGGTTCGTGGAGAGACCCAGTACTTC CASSDWVRGETQYF TRBJ2-5 . many TRBV6-5
TGTGCCAGCAGCTTAGGACTAGCGGGTGAGCAGTTCTTC CASSLGLAGEQFF TRBJ2-1 TRBD2 few TRBV7-2
TGTGCCAGCAGCTTAGGGCTAGCTACCTCGCAGCAGTTCTTC CASSLGLATSQQFF TRBJ2-1 . many TRBV7-3
TGCAGCGCTACAGGGGGAACGTGGGAGACCCAGTACTTC CSATGGTWETQYF TRBJ2-5 TRBD1 many TRBV29-1
TGCAGCGTTGCTGCGGGAGGGTGGGTGCAGTATTTT CSVAAGGWVQYF TRBJ2-3 TRBD2 many TRBV29-1
TGTGCCAGCAGCCTACACATGGTCGTTAGAAAGACCTATGGCTACACCTTC CASSLHMVVRKTYGYTF TRBJ1-2 . many TRBV16
TGTGCCAGCAGTTTAGGCAGGCTTAATACGCAGTATTTT CASSLGRLNTQYF TRBJ2-3 . . TRBV12-3/TRBV12-4
TGCGCCAGCCAACCAGGATCGGTTCGAAAGACCTATGGCTACACCTTC CASQPGSVRKTYGYTF TRBJ1-2 . many TRBV5-1
TGCGCCAGCAGCCAAGATGGCAGGGACGTTGGGGAGCAGTACTTC CASSQDGRDVGEQYF TRBJ2-7 . many TRBV4-1
TGCAGCGTATGGGGGGGGTTAAACACTGAAGCTTTCTTT CSVWGGLNTEAFF TRBJ1-1 . many TRBV29-1
TGCGCCAGCAGTGGATGTGCGCTACGCAGAAAGACCTATGGCTACACCTTC CASSGCALRRKTYGYTF TRBJ1-2 . many TRBV23-1